This T cell receptor (beta chain) is drawn from a study of blood T cell repertoires in COVID-19. Germline V gene data show CDR1 as DFQATT and CDR2 as SNEGSKA (reference sequence). J was trimmed by 12 bases and V by 4 bases; bases with no gene match: 8. The CDR3 extends over 11 amino acids. Clones were read by immunoSEQ multiplex PCR, and TCRdb kept only the in-frame ones, dropping some. The profile shows about 160,000 clones, approximately 90% of them singletons. The genes are TRBV20-1 and TRBJ1-2, with 7 bases that match TRBD1. This TCR was recovered from a man aged 18 to 29 with acute or convalescent COVID-19. The material sequenced was peripheral blood. Here the CDR3 reads CSATRDSRHTF. The CDR3, as DNA: TGCAGTGCTACCCGGGACAGCCGTCACACCTTC.